One and the same sample provided the 9 T cell receptor beta chains below, sequenced in a study of cytomegalovirus exposure and HLA in healthy donors. Use of 60 Vbeta and 13 Jbeta primers characterized the PCR. Data came from immunoSEQ multiplex PCR; TCRdb stores just in-frame clones and leaves some out. The sample yields 150,000 to 200,000 clones, around 74% seen once. Material for sequencing was PBMCs. These receptors came from a female donor in good health and CMV-seronegative.

The sample holds one count of this clone. This chain links TRBV2 with TRBJ1-6; possible D gene TRBD1, 5 bases. V lost 6 bases, J lost 0 bases, and 12 bases lay in between. Germline-derived CDR1 and CDR2 are SNHLY and FYNNEI. This CDR3 contains 16 residues. The CDR3 loop is CASRTDSFSYNSPLHF. The CDR3 coding sequence is TGTGCCAGCAGAACCGACAGTTTCTCCTATAATTCACCCCTCCACTTT.

This chain links TRBV7-3 with TRBJ2-7; 7 nucleotides align to TRBD2. Germline CDR1 SGHTA, CDR2 FQGTGA. The CDR3 length is 14 residues. The ends lost 4 bases at V and 3 bases at J; junction bases unmatched: 6. CDR3: CASSYGAGLYEQYF. The CDR3, as DNA: TGTGCCAGCAGCTACGGAGCGGGGCTCTACGAGCAGTACTTC.

The chain employs TRBV10-1 and TRBJ1-2, with 7 bases matching TRBD1. CDR3 length: 15 residues. With V trimmed by 1 base and J by 0 bases, 2 bases remained unmatched. Germline CDR1 reads WNHNN; CDR2 reads SYGVQD (reference sequence). CDR3 nucleotides: TGCGCCAGCAGTGAGTTAGGGGGCCCTAACTATGGCTACACCTTC. This encodes CASSELGGPNYGYTF.

This sequence joins TRBV5-4 and TRBJ2-1; 8 positions match TRBD2. V gave up 4 bases and J gave up 0 bases; unmatched junction bases: 6. There are 16 residues in the CDR3. Germline V gives CDR1 SGHNT, CDR2 YYREEE (reference sequence). CDR3 DNA: TGTGCCAGCAGCCCTGGACTAGCAATCTCCTACAATGAGCAGTTCTTC. Protein sequence: CASSPGLAISYNEQFF.

This chain uses TRBV30 with TRBJ1-3; 7 bases are a match to TRBD1. This CDR3 has 13 residues. From germline, CDR1 is GTSNPN and CDR2 SVGIG (reference sequence). J was trimmed by 4 bases and V by 5 bases; bases with no gene match: 5. In DNA, the CDR3 is TGTGCCTGGGACACAGGGGTGGGAAACACCATATATTTT. It translates to CAWDTGVGNTIYF.

The chain combines TRBV27 with TRBJ2-7, with D hard to call. Trimming took off 8 bases at V and 2 bases at J, with 16 bases between the two ends. The CDR3 sequence is 14 residues long. Germline CDR1 is MNHEY and CDR2 is SMNVEV (reference sequence). This CDR3 is CASAEVSGAYEQYF. The CDR3 DNA reads as TGTGCCAGCGCAGAGGTATCCGGCGCCTACGAGCAGTACTTC.

This clone was counted only a few times. V gene TRBV30 combines with J gene TRBJ1-1; D possibly corresponds to TRBD1 (5 bases). Trimming stripped 7 bases from V and 6 bases from J, with 15 bases between. The CDR3 spans 12 residues. Germline CDR1 is GTSNPN and CDR2 is SVGIG (reference sequence). The CDR3 DNA is TGTGCCTTGAAAGACCCGGGGGCTGAAGCTTTCTTT. Translation gives CALKDPGAEAFF.

The V gene is TRBV5-4, the J gene TRBJ2-5; TRBD2 matches at 12 bases. The CDR3 covers 15 residues. With 3 bases clipped from V and 4 bases from J, the junction kept 4 bases outside the gene matches. Per germline, CDR1 SGHNT and CDR2 YYREEE (reference sequence). The CDR3 DNA reads as TGTGCCAGCAGCTCACGGACTAGCGGGGTAGAGACCCAGTACTTC. This encodes CASSSRTSGVETQYF.

The chain recombines TRBV19 with TRBJ1-1; the match to TRBD1 covers 11 bases. The CDR3 runs to 14 residues. The J segment lost 4 bases and the V segment lost 4 bases, leaving 2 bases of the junction unmatched. The V gene's germline CDR1 is LNHDA and CDR2 SQIVND (reference sequence). The CDR3 sequence is CASSSGTGGTEAFF. The CDR3, as DNA: TGTGCCAGTAGTAGCGGGACAGGGGGCACTGAAGCTTTCTTT.